This T cell receptor beta chain was recovered during a study of OX40 agonist ivuxolimab in advanced cancers. Whole-study results and caveats: Clonal expansion in partial responders at 0.1-3.0 mg/kg ranked among the lowest.

Germline V lookup: CDR1 SGDLS, CDR2 YYNGEE. The V end was cut by 5 bases, the J end by 8 bases, with 16 bases between. CDR3 length equals 13 residues. Comments on this clone: Its antigen is still unknown.

Produced via immunoSEQ multiplex PCR; TCRdb's table is partial and in-frame only. The table has 90,000 to 100,000 clones, 88% seen once. The chain combines TRBV9 with TRBJ1-2; possibly TRBD1 for D (6 bases). The sample here was CD4+ or CD8+ T cells sorted from blood, taken in a trial of the OX40 agonist ivuxolimab. The TCR was taken from an adult with an advanced solid tumor such as melanoma, head and neck, liver or kidney cancer. CDR3 region: CASRRQDSGGYTF. CDR3 sequence (DNA): TGTGCCAGCAGGCGGCAGGACAGTGGCGGCTACACCTTC.